This entry lists 27 T cell receptor beta chains sequenced from one sample in a study of blood T cell repertoires in COVID-19. The repertoire was sequenced with immunoSEQ multiplex PCR; TCRdb's copy has only in-frame clones and lacks some. This table has tens of thousands of clones, approximately 85% appearing once. The sample taken for sequencing was peripheral blood. Every receptor here comes from a human donor with acute or convalescent COVID-19. The donor label of this sample is uncertain.

J is TRBJ2-3 and V is TRBV7-2; D not resolved. The V end was cut by 3 bases, the J end by 4 bases, with 5 bases between. Germline V lookup: CDR1 SGHTA, CDR2 FQGNSA. The CDR3 consists of 12 residues. The DNA for the CDR3 is TGTGCCAGCAGCTTCGCGTCAGATACGCAGTATTTT. Translation gives CASSFASDTQYF. The full variable domain, in which reference TRBV7-2 and TRBJ2-3 provide the parts outside the CDR3, is GAGVSQSPSNKVTEKGKDVELRCDPISGHTALYWYRQSLGQGLEFLIYFQGNSAPDKSGLPSDRFSAERTGGSVSTLTIQRTQQEDSAVYLCASSFASDTQYFGPGTRLTVL.

J is TRBJ2-7 and V is TRBV6-5; possible D gene TRBD1, 6 bases. V lost 6 bases and J 2 bases, leaving 17 bases between the germline ends. This CDR3 contains 15 residues. Germline V gene data show CDR1 as MNHEY and CDR2 as SVGAGI. CDR3 protein: CASSSTGQTAYEQYF. CDR3 DNA sequence: TGTGCCAGCAGCTCCACGGGACAAACGGCCTACGAGCAGTACTTC.

The gene calls are TRBV4-3 and TRBJ1-2, with 9 bases matching TRBD1. Germline V lookup: CDR1 LGHNA, CDR2 YSLEER. V trimming: 1 base; J trimming: 4 bases; junction bases outside the gene matches: 7. The CDR3 has 16 amino acids. The CDR3 DNA reads as TGCGCCAGCAGCCAAGCTACAGGGGGCGCCAGCTATGGCTACACCTTC. Its protein is CASSQATGGASYGYTF.

The rearrangement uses TRBV11-2 and TRBJ2-7; 9 bases align to TRBD1. The V segment lost 5 bases and the J segment 4 bases; nucleotides outside the gene matches: 9. CDR3 length: 15 residues. Per the germline V gene, CDR1 is SGHAT and CDR2 is FQNNGV. CDR3 nucleotides: TGTGCCAGCAGCCGCGGGACAGGGAATTTGTACGAGCAGTACTTC. Protein sequence: CASSRGTGNLYEQYF.

The rearrangement joins TRBV24-1 to TRBJ1-2; D ambiguous. Germline V gives CDR1 KGHDR, CDR2 SFDVKD. V was cut by 3 bases and J by 4 bases, with 8 bases left in between. The CDR3 totals 13 residues. CDR3 sequence (DNA): TGTGCCACCAGTGATAGGGAGGCCTATGGCTACACCTTC. Translation gives CATSDREAYGYTF.

The rearrangement joins TRBV19 to TRBJ2-1; 12 bases align to TRBD2. V was clipped by 3 bases and J by 5 bases; unmatched bases: 5. CDR3 size: 16 residues. Germline V gene lookup returns CDR1 LNHDA and CDR2 SQIVND (reference sequence). DNA of the CDR3: TGTGCCAGTAGTATGGGGACTAGCGGGTGGGACAATGAGCAGTTCTTC. It is translated as CASSMGTSGWDNEQFF.

The genes are TRBV5-1 and TRBJ2-1, with D tentatively TRBD1 (5 bases). The CDR3 is 14 residues long. The V gene's germline CDR1 is SGHRS and CDR2 YFSETQ. Trimming shortened V by 1 base and J by 6 bases, and 11 bases separated the two germline ends. The CDR3 is CASSLSGSLNEQFF. Here the CDR3 DNA reads TGCGCCAGCAGCTTGTCAGGGTCCCTCAATGAGCAGTTCTTC. The whole variable domain, filled in from reference TRBV5-1 and TRBJ2-1, reads KAGVTQTPRYLIKTRGQQVTLSCSPISGHRSVSWYQQTPGQGLQFLFEYFSETQRNKGNFPGRFSGRQFSNSRSEMNVSTLELGDSALYLCASSLSGSLNEQFFGPGTRLTVL.

The chain has TRBV2 and TRBJ1-2; D not certain. Trimming removed 3 bases from V and 4 bases from J, with 9 bases in between. This CDR3 has 13 residues. Germline values: CDR1 SNHLY, CDR2 FYNNEI. DNA for the CDR3: TGTGCCAGCAGTGAGGAACGGAGCTATGGCTACACCTTC. Its translation: CASSEERSYGYTF. Full variable domain (outside the CDR3, taken from reference TRBV2 and TRBJ1-2): EPEVTQTPSHQVTQMGQEVILRCVPISNHLYFYWYRQILGQKVEFLVSFYNNEISEKSEIFDDQFSVERPDGSNFTLKIRSTKLEDSAMYFCASSEERSYGYTFGSGTRLTVV.

Written as DNA, the CDR3 is TGCGCCAGCAGCTTGGTATCTCTAGCGGGGGGCGGAGAGACCCAGTACTTC. Protein product: CASSLVSLAGGGETQYF. This chain uses TRBV5-1 with TRBJ2-5; 11 bases line up with TRBD2. The junction had 8 bases not matched to a gene; V was cut back by 0 bases and J by 4 bases. The CDR3 is made up of 17 amino acids. The germline CDR1 and CDR2 sequences are SGHRS and YFSETQ.

This clone was seen more than once but under ten times. The rearrangement links TRBV5-4 to TRBJ2-7, with a possible D match to TRBD1 (6 bases). Between the trimmed V and J ends, which lost 4 bases and 5 bases, there was a span of 19 bases. CDR1 and CDR2 (germline): SGHNT, YYREEE (reference sequence). The CDR3 contains 15 residues. The CDR3 sequence is CASSPGQNVGNEQYF. For the CDR3, the DNA is TGTGCCAGCAGCCCCGGACAGAACGTGGGAAACGAGCAGTACTTC.

The chain combines TRBV5-1 with TRBJ1-1; a weak D match, TRBD1 (6 bases). Germline-derived CDR1 and CDR2 are SGHRS and YFSETQ. CDR3 length equals 15 residues. V lost 8 bases and J lost 4, with 21 bases in between. CDR3 protein: CASRDWGGASTEAFF. The DNA of the CDR3 is TGCGCCAGTCGAGATTGGGGGGGCGCGAGCACTGAAGCTTTCTTT.

The genes are TRBV28 and TRBJ1-5; 10 positions match TRBD1. The CDR3 consists of 16 residues. Trimming cost V 4 bases and J 4 bases; bases outside gene matches: 7. Germline CDR1 reads MDHEN; CDR2 reads SYDVKM. The CDR3 sequence: CASSSRQGATNQPQHF. In nucleotides, the CDR3 is TGTGCCAGCAGTTCTCGACAGGGGGCTACTAATCAGCCCCAGCATTTT.

The rearrangement joins TRBV28 to TRBJ1-6, with 7 bases identical to TRBD1. The CDR3 runs to 14 residues. The V and J ends lost 5 bases and 14 bases, in that order; junction bases with no gene match: 12. The germline V gene encodes CDR1 MDHEN and CDR2 SYDVKM. The CDR3 DNA reads as TGTGCCAGCAGTCTAGGGGGCGGCCTTTACACCCTCCACTTT. This translates into CASSLGGGLYTLHF.

The chain couples TRBV30 to TRBJ1-2, with D perhaps TRBD1 (6 bases). The CDR3 spans 16 residues. V was clipped by 3 bases and J by 3 bases, with 20 bases between them. Germline V CDR1 and CDR2: GTSNPN, SVGIG (reference sequence). The CDR3 loop is CAWSGKDTGWHYGYTF. CDR3 DNA: TGTGCCTGGAGCGGAAAGGATACAGGGTGGCACTATGGCTACACCTTC.

The V gene is TRBV4-1, the J gene TRBJ2-3; 10 nucleotides line up with TRBD1. J was trimmed by 1 base and V by 4 bases; bases with no gene match: 8. Per the germline V gene, CDR1 is MGHRA and CDR2 is YSYEKL. The CDR3 loop spans 17 amino acids. The CDR3 DNA reads TGCGCCAGCAGCCGAAGTGGGACAGGGGATGGCACAGATACGCAGTATTTT. Translating it yields CASSRSGTGDGTDTQYF.

This clone was observed a handful of times. The chain employs TRBV27 and TRBJ1-2; 7 nucleotides line up with TRBD1. Germline lookup yields CDR1 MNHEY and CDR2 SMNVEV (reference sequence). The CDR3 consists of 16 residues. The V segment lost 7 bases and the J segment 4 bases; nucleotides outside the gene matches: 15. The CDR3: CASTRRQGQSSYGYTF. Here the CDR3 DNA reads TGTGCCAGCACCAGACGCCAGGGACAGTCCAGCTATGGCTACACCTTC.

This rearrangement joins TRBV2 to TRBJ2-7, with 10 nucleotides matching TRBD2. Germline CDR1 SNHLY, CDR2 FYNNEI. The CDR3 sequence is 14 residues long. Trimming cost V 5 bases and J 5 bases; bases outside gene matches: 6. Here the CDR3 reads CASSRLAGSDEQYF. The CDR3 region has the DNA TGTGCCAGCAGTCGACTAGCGGGTTCTGACGAGCAGTACTTC.

The V call is TRBV7-9, the J call TRBJ2-5; perhaps TRBD1 as D (5 bases). Trimming left V 2 bases short and J 4 bases short, with 14 bases between. CDR1 SEHNR and CDR2 FQNEAQ come from the germline V gene (reference sequence). There are 15 residues in the CDR3. CDR3 sequence reads: CASSLTGQGTETQYF. The CDR3 nucleotides read TGTGCCAGCAGCTTAACGGGCCAGGGCACAGAGACCCAGTACTTC.

This CDR3 reads CASSIQGAVTDTQYF. As DNA, the CDR3 is TGTGCCAGTAGTATCCAGGGGGCGGTCACAGATACGCAGTATTTT. V gene TRBV19 combines with J gene TRBJ2-3; 8 bases match TRBD1. Trimming at V came to 3 bases and at J to 2 bases, leaving 4 bases not matched to a gene. The length of the CDR3 is 15 residues. Germline V CDR1 and CDR2: LNHDA, SQIVND (reference sequence).

Concerning this clone itself: Different DNA sequences within this sample yield the same CDR3. The rearrangement uses TRBV11-2 and TRBJ2-7; D is undetermined. CDR1 is SGHAT and CDR2 is FQNNGV in the germline V gene. This CDR3 region has 14 residues. The V end lost 1 base, the J end lost 0 bases, and 7 bases lay between the germline ends. The CDR3 loop is CASSLGGSSYEQYF. DNA of the CDR3: TGTGCCAGCAGCTTAGGTGGTAGCTCCTACGAGCAGTACTTC.

The chain links TRBV18 to TRBJ2-3; the D is unclear. V was clipped by 3 bases and J by 6 bases, with 10 bases between them. There are 13 residues in the CDR3. CDR1 and CDR2 from the germline V gene are KGHSH and LQKENI. For the CDR3, the DNA is TGTGCCAGCTCACCTAACAGCCCGGATACGCAGTATTTT. It translates to CASSPNSPDTQYF. The variable domain in full, completed from reference TRBV18 and TRBJ2-3, reads NAGVMQNPRHLVRRRGQEARLRCSPMKGHSHVYWYRQLPEEGLKFMVYLQKENIIDESGMPKERFSAEFPKEGPSILRIQQVVRGDSAAYFCASSPNSPDTQYFGPGTRLTVL.

V usage is TRBV7-2 and J usage is TRBJ1-3; possible D gene TRBD1, 5 bases. The ends were cut back, 3 bases at V and 0 bases at J, with 9 bases in the middle. The CDR3 consists of 15 residues. Germline loops: CDR1 SGHTA, CDR2 FQGNSA. The CDR3 DNA is TGTGCCAGCAGCTTGGACATCGGCTCTGGAAACACCATATATTTT. The encoded protein is CASSLDIGSGNTIYF.

Only one count was recorded for this clone. V is TRBV20-1 and J is TRBJ2-5, with D possibly TRBD2 on 5 matching bases. Deletions cut 3 bases from V and 4 bases from J, with 15 bases between. This CDR3 spans 14 amino acids. Germline V gene lookup returns CDR1 DFQATT and CDR2 SNEGSKA (reference sequence). The DNA for the CDR3 is TGCAGTGCTAGTGCATTTCCCGAGGGAGAGACCCAGTACTTC. Protein: CSASAFPEGETQYF.

The chain joins TRBV7-2 to TRBJ1-4; D is unclear. The CDR3 runs 15 residues. In germline, CDR1 is SGHTA, CDR2 FQGNSA. V was shortened by 5 bases and J by 2 bases, with 12 bases between the two germline ends. The CDR3 DNA reads as TGTGCCAGCAGCGTAAACAGCCTTACTAATGAAAAACTGTTTTTT. It encodes CASSVNSLTNEKLFF.

The rearrangement uses TRBV7-9 and TRBJ2-3; no definite D call. V shed 4 bases and J shed 8 bases, with 10 bases lying between them. Germline-derived CDR1 and CDR2 are SEHNR and FQNEAQ (reference sequence). The CDR3 is 12 residues long. CDR3 residues: CASSSDSGTQYF. DNA of the CDR3: TGTGCCAGCAGCTCCGACTCGGGTACGCAGTATTTT.

This chain connects TRBV18 to TRBJ1-2; TRBD1 matches at 9 bases. The CDR3 has 16 amino acids. Trimming removed 3 bases from V and 3 bases from J; junction bases left unmatched: 8. CDR1 and CDR2 (germline): KGHSH, LQKENI. CDR3 loop: CASSPIRQGVDYGYTF. CDR3 coding DNA: TGTGCCAGCTCACCCATTCGACAGGGGGTGGACTATGGCTACACCTTC.

The table lists this clone with a count of one. The CDR3 region has the DNA TGTGCCAGCAGCCCACAGGACAGGGTCTATGGCTACACCTTC. Its protein is CASSPQDRVYGYTF. This chain links TRBV27 with TRBJ1-2; 8 bases align to TRBD1. J was trimmed by 4 bases and V by 6 bases; bases with no gene match: 7. The CDR3 sequence is 14 residues long. Per germline, CDR1 MNHEY and CDR2 SMNVEV (reference sequence).